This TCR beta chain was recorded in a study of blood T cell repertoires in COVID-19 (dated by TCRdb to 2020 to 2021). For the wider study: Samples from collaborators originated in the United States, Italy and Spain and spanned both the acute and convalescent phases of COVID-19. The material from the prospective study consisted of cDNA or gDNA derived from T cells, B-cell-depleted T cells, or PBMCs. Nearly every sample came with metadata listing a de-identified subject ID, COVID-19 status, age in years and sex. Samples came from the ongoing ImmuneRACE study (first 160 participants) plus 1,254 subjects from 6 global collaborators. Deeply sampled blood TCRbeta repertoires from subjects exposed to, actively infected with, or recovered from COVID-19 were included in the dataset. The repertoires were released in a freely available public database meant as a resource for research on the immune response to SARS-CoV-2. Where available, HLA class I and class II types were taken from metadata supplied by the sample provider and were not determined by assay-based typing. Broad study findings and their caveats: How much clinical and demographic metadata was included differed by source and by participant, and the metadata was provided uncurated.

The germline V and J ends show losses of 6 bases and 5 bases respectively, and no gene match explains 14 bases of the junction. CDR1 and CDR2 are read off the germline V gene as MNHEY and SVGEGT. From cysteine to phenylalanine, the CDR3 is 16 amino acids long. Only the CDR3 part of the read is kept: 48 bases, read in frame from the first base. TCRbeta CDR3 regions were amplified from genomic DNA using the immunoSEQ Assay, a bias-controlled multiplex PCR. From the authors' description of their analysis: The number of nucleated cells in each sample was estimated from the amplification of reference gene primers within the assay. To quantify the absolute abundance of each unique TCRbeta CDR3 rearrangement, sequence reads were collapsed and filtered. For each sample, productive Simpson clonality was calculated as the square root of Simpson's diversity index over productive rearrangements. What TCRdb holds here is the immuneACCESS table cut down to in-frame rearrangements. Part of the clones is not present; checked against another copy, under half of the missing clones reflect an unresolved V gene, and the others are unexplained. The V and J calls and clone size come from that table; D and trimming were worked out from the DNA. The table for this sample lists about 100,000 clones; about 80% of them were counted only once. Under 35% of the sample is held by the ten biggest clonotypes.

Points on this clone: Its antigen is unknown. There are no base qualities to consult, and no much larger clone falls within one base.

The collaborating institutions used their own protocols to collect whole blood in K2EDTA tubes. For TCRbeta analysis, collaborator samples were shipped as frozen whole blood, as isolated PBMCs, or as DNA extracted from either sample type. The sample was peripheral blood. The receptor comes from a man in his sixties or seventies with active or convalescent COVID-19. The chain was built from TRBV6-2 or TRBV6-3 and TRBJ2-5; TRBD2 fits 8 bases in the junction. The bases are TGTGCCAGCAGCCCCCTCTTCGGGAGGGCTGGGGAGACCCAGTACTTC. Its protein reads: CASSPLFGRAGETQYF.